The clone carrying this T cell receptor (beta chain) is medium-sized (0.01 to 0.1%) by share. Its antigen remains unidentified. The data are from a study of OX40 agonist ivuxolimab in advanced cancers. Study details: The dose-escalation cohort had hepatocellular carcinoma, melanoma, renal cell or head and neck cancer. Study findings and constraints: Certain nonresponders additionally had low normalized T-cell clonal expansion. CD4+ T cells averaged fewer expanded clones than CD8+ T cells. The expanded peripheral T cells' antigen specificity was not determined.

Clones were read by immunoSEQ multiplex PCR, and TCRdb kept only the in-frame ones, dropping some. The sample records tens of thousands of clones, about 81% being singletons. This CDR3 has 12 amino acids. The V and J ends lost 7 bases and 2 bases respectively, with 9 bases between them. The germline gives CDR1 MRHNA, CDR2 SNTAGT. The clonotype originates from an adult with an advanced solid tumor such as melanoma, head and neck, liver or kidney cancer. The sample in question was CD4+ or CD8+ T cells sorted from blood, obtained in a trial of the OX40 agonist ivuxolimab. This chain connects TRBV6-4 to TRBJ2-7; D might be TRBD2 (5 bases). The CDR3 reads CASTEGAYEQYF. The CDR3 DNA follows: TGTGCCAGCACCGAGGGCGCCTACGAGCAGTACTTC.